A selection of T cell receptor beta chains follows, all from one sample in a study of T cell responses to AZD1222 COVID-19 vaccine. Libraries were prepared by immunoSEQ multiplex PCR; TCRdb keeps only in-frame clonotypes and omits some of them. The table lists 85,000 to 110,000 clones, over 75% of them singletons. The sample was peripheral blood, taken on day 0 of AZD1222 vaccination. These receptors were taken from an adult in good health. Each CDR3 is given with its conserved first and last residue. Each record gives: J gene, D gene, V gene, clone size, CDR3 protein, CDR3 DNA. A D gene is named only where the DNA matches it firmly. The size of a clone is reported for some rows only, either as once, few or many, or as a class for expanded clones.

TRBJ2-1	TRBD1	TRBV19	-	CASSAAEGQGKLEQFF	TGTGCCAGTAGCGCGGCCGAGGGACAGGGTAAGTTGGAGCAGTTCTTC
TRBJ2-7	-	TRBV5-1	-	CASSGGTDPSYEQYF	TGCGCCAGCAGCGGCGGGACAGACCCTTCCTACGAGCAGTACTTC
TRBJ2-1	-	TRBV19	-	CASSIDRQGLYNEQFF	TGTGCCAGTAGTATAGATCGCCAGGGCCTCTACAATGAGCAGTTCTTC
TRBJ2-3	-	TRBV19	-	CASSIDGSGNPDTQYF	TGTGCCAGTAGTATAGATGGTAGTGGAAACCCAGATACGCAGTATTTT
TRBJ1-1	-	TRBV7-9	-	CASSQDGGHAFF	TGTGCCAGCAGCCAAGACGGAGGTCACGCTTTCTTT
TRBJ2-7	-	TRBV7-8	-	CASRNRSSYEQYF	TGTGCCAGCAGAAACAGGAGCTCCTACGAGCAGTACTTC
TRBJ2-3	TRBD2	TRBV7-2	-	CASSLRTSGYTDTQYF	TGTGCCAGCAGCTTAAGGACTAGCGGGTACACAGATACGCAGTATTTT
TRBJ1-2	TRBD1	TRBV10-3	-	CAIGQGASGYTF	TGTGCCATCGGACAGGGGGCGTCTGGCTACACCTTC
TRBJ2-4	-	TRBV3-1/TRBV3-2	-	CASSQDRQDRKTLAKNIQYF	TGTGCCAGCAGCCAAGATAGGCAGGACCGAAAAACTCTAGCCAAAAACATTCAGTACTTC
TRBJ1-4	-	TRBV9	-	CASSVEGRNEKLFF	TGTGCCAGCAGCGTAGAGGGCCGCAATGAAAAACTGTTTTTT
TRBJ2-1	-	TRBV30	-	CAWSPSTPMQFF	TGTGCCTGGAGTCCCTCGACTCCGATGCAGTTCTTC
TRBJ1-4	-	TRBV19	-	CASSTPDRRNEKLFF	TGTGCCAGTAGTACTCCGGACAGAAGAAATGAAAAACTGTTTTTT
TRBJ2-1	TRBD1	TRBV7-9	-	CASSLASGQGYNEQFF	TGTGCCAGCAGCTTAGCTAGCGGACAGGGATACAATGAGCAGTTCTTC
TRBJ2-3	TRBD2	TRBV11-3	-	CASSPGTSASTDTQYF	TGTGCCAGCAGCCCCGGGACTAGCGCTAGCACAGATACGCAGTATTTT
TRBJ2-2	-	TRBV11-2	few	CASSLGRGRVGELFF	TGTGCCAGCAGCTTAGGGAGGGGGCGCGTCGGGGAGCTGTTTTTT
TRBJ1-2	TRBD1	TRBV7-2	-	CASSLALTGGGYGYTF	TGTGCCAGCAGCTTAGCGCTAACAGGGGGCGGGTATGGCTACACCTTC
TRBJ1-2	TRBD1	TRBV11-3	-	CASSPGTGGGYTF	TGTGCCAGCAGCCCAGGGACAGGAGGTGGCTACACCTTC
TRBJ1-2	-	TRBV28	-	CASTSGPGYTF	TGTGCCAGCACCTCGGGGCCTGGCTACACCTTC
TRBJ2-1	-	TRBV27	-	CASSLSRDPYNEQFF	TGTGCCAGCAGTTTATCGCGGGACCCATACAATGAGCAGTTCTTC
TRBJ1-1	TRBD1	TRBV7-2	once	CASSWTGMNTEAFF	TGTGCCAGCAGCTGGACAGGGATGAACACTGAAGCTTTCTTT
TRBJ2-2	-	TRBV5-1	-	CASSLSFGTDNTGELFF	TGCGCCAGCAGCCTATCTTTCGGGACCGATAACACCGGGGAGCTGTTTTTT
TRBJ1-6	TRBD1	TRBV7-9	-	CASSLAGQGGSPLHF	TGTGCCAGCAGCCTCGCTGGGCAGGGGGGATCACCCCTCCACTTT
TRBJ1-1	-	TRBV9	-	CASSVGPENTEAFF	TGTGCCAGCAGCGTAGGTCCGGAGAACACTGAAGCTTTCTTT
TRBJ1-1	TRBD1	TRBV5-4	-	CASTPNRDRGNTEAFF	TGTGCCAGCACCCCGAACCGGGACAGGGGGAACACTGAAGCTTTCTTT
TRBJ1-3	-	TRBV30	-	CAFLRVPGNTIYF	TGTGCCTTTTTAAGGGTGCCTGGAAACACCATATATTTT
TRBJ2-7	-	TRBV6-2/TRBV6-3	-	CASSYLPASSYEQYF	TGTGCCAGCAGTTACCTACCCGCGAGCTCCTACGAGCAGTACTTC
TRBJ2-1	-	TRBV28	-	CACGGFRGTYNEQFF	TGTGCCTGCGGGGGCTTCCGTGGAACCTACAATGAGCAGTTCTTC
TRBJ2-2	TRBD1	TRBV7-2	-	CASSLGQGVSTGELFF	TGTGCCAGCAGCTTAGGACAGGGGGTTAGCACCGGGGAGCTGTTTTTT
TRBJ1-5	TRBD1	TRBV28	-	CASSPPDRGSVNQPQHF	TGTGCCAGCAGCCCCCCGGACAGGGGTTCGGTAAATCAGCCCCAGCATTTT
TRBJ2-1	TRBD2	TRBV28	once	CASSPGTRAYNEQFF	TGTGCCAGCAGTCCCGGGACTAGAGCATACAATGAGCAGTTCTTC
TRBJ1-2	-	TRBV9	-	CASSVEGISGYTF	TGTGCCAGCAGCGTAGAGGGGATCTCTGGCTACACCTTC
TRBJ2-3	-	TRBV6-2/TRBV6-3	medium-sized	CASSYLTDTQYF	TGTGCCAGCAGTTACCTTACAGATACGCAGTATTTT